The following is a T cell receptor (beta chain) sequence with its context. Its target is not known. Sequencing used immunoSEQ multiplex PCR; TCRdb keeps in-frame clones, though not all of them. This sample has tens of thousands of clones, with approximately 84% found just once. This entry comes from a study of T cell clones after liver transplantation. Study-wide context: TCRbeta sequencing after a pre-transplant mixed lymphocyte reaction identified graft-donor-reactive clones, later tracked in post-transplant blood. Three of eight recipients were HCV-positive; others had non-autoimmune, non-viral indications.

Study-wide results and limits: Rather than being deleted, graft donor-reactive T cells may have moved into the graft. Small, mixed patient groups and varying post-transplant times limit these conclusions.

Trimming took 1 base from V and 6 from J; bases not matched to a gene: 10. Per the germline V gene, CDR1 is MGHRA and CDR2 is YSYEKL. The CDR3 is 17 amino acids. Here the sequenced sample was CD4+ T cells from blood, taken before liver transplant. The sequence came from a human donor who received a liver transplant. The rearrangement joins TRBV4-1 to TRBJ2-2, with 8 bases matching TRBD2. The CDR3 loop reads CASSQASGLASAGELFF. In nucleotides, the CDR3 is TGCGCCAGCAGCCAAGCGTCCGGACTAGCATCTGCCGGGGAGCTGTTTTTT.